The present entry profiles one T cell receptor beta chain with its context. As yet, its antigen is unknown. The source of the sample is a study of breast tumors, draining lymph nodes, adjacent tissues. Study-level points and caveats: Tumor TCR diversity was below lymph nodes but above nontumor tissue. Tumor T cell lymph node origin was a supported hypothesis, not proven. Luminal-like breast cancer showed significantly greater tumor-nontumor repertoire similarity than basal-like breast cancer did.

TCRdb ran MiXCR on the multiplex PCR reads and lists one entry per CDR3 protein. The sample has 200,000 or so distinct CDR3 sequences, roughly 31% seen once. This CDR3 has 14 amino acids. J lost 7 bases, V lost 8 bases, and 11 bases had no gene match. Germline V gene sequence: CDR1 DFQATT, CDR2 SNEGSKA (reference sequence). Axillary draining lymph nodes of breast cancer patients supplied the node samples. V usage is TRBV20-1 and J usage is TRBJ1-6; 7 bases are shared with TRBD1. The receptor was isolated from a female donor with breast cancer. Some clones in this sample may be carry-over from other donors' samples. The specimen was axillary lymph node tissue. This CDR3 reads CSLGQVATNSPLHF. The CDR3, as DNA: TGCAGTCTCGGACAGGTAGCTACGAATTCACCCCTCCACTTT.